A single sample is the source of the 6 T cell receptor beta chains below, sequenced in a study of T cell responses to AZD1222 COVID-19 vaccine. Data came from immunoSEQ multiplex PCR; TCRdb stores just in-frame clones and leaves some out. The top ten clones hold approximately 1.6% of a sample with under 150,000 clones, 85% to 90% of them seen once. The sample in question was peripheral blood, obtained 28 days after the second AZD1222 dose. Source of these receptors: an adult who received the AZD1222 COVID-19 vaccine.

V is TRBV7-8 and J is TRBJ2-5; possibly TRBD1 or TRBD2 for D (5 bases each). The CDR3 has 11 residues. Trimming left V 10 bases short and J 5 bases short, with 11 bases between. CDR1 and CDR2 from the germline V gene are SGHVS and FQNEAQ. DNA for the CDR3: TGTGCCACCCGAGGGGATGAGACCCAGTACTTC. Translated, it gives CATRGDETQYF. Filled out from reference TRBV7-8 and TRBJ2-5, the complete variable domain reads GAGVSQSPRYKVAKRGQDVALRCDPISGHVSLFWYQQALGQGPEFLTYFQNEAQLDKSGLPSDRFFAERPEGSVSTLKIQRTQQEDSAVYLCATRGDETQYFGPGTRLLVL.

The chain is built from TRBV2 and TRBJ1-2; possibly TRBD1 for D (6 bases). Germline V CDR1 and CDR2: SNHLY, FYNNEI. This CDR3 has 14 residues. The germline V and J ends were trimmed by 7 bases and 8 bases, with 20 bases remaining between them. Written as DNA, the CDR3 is TGTGCCAGCACGTCTTCCGGGCAGGGGCAAGGCTACACCTTC. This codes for CASTSSGQGQGYTF.

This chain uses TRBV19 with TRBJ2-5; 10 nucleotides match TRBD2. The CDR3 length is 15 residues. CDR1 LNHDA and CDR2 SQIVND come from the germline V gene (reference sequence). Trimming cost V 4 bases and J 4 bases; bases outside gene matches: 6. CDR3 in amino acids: CASSTGAGGRETQYF. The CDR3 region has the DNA TGTGCCAGTAGTACTGGAGCGGGGGGGAGAGAGACCCAGTACTTC.

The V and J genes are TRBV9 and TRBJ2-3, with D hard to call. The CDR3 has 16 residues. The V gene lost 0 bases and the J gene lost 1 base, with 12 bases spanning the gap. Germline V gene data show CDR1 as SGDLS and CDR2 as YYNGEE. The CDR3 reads CASSVGHGWGTDTQYF. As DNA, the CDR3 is TGTGCCAGCAGCGTAGGCCACGGATGGGGCACAGATACGCAGTATTTT.

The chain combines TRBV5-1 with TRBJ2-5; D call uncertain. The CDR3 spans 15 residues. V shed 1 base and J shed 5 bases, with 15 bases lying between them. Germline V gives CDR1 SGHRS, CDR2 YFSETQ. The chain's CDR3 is CASSLSASLLETQYF. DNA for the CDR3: TGCGCCAGCAGCTTGTCGGCCAGCCTTCTGGAGACCCAGTACTTC.

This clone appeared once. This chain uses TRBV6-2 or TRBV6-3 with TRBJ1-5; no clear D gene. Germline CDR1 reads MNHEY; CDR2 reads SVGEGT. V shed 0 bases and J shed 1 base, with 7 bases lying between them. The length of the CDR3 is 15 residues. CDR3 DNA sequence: TGTGCCAGCAGTTACTCCGGGGTAAGCAATCAGCCCCAGCATTTT. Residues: CASSYSGVSNQPQHF.